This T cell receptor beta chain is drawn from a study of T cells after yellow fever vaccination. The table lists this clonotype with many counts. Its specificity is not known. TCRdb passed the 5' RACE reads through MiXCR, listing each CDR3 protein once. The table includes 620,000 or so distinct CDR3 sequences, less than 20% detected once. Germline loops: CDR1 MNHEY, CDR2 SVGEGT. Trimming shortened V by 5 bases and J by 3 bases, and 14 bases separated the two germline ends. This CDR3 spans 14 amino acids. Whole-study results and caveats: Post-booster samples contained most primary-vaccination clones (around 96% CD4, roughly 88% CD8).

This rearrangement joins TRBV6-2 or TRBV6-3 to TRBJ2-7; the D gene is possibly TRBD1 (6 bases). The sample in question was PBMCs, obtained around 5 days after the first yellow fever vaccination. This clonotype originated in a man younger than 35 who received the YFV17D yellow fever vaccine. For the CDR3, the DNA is TGTGCCAGCAGTACGCTCACAGGGTTCTACGAGCAGTACTTC. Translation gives CASSTLTGFYEQYF.